Listed here are 5 T cell receptor beta chains from one sample, sequenced in a study of shared clonotypes between healthy human individuals. Method: immunoSEQ multiplex PCR; TCRdb's copy keeps in-frame clones and lacks some. The sample shows over 400,000 clones, roughly 80% of them seen only once. Sequencing used PBMCs. The receptors stem from a woman between 35 and 50 years old in good health. Some clones in this sample may be carry-over from other donors' samples.

This chain uses TRBV4-2 with TRBJ2-1; 10 nucleotides agree with TRBD2. Germline V CDR1 and CDR2: LGHNA, YNFKEQ. There are 16 residues in the CDR3. Germline trimming cut 1 base from V and 2 bases from J; bases unmatched to any gene: 2. The CDR3 sequence is CASSQGAGGPYNEQFF. In DNA, the CDR3 is TGTGCCAGCAGCCAAGGAGCGGGAGGGCCCTACAATGAGCAGTTCTTC.

This sequence joins TRBV5-1 and TRBJ1-4, with no clear D. V gave up 4 bases and J gave up 6 bases, with 13 bases separating them. This CDR3 comprises 14 residues. Germline-derived CDR1 and CDR2 are SGHRS and YFSETQ. DNA for the CDR3: TGCGCCAGCAGCCTGACAACCGCGGATGAAAAACTGTTTTTT. This encodes CASSLTTADEKLFF.

Of note for this clone: Just one base apart from a much larger clone, this may be a read error. CDR3 amino acids: CASPPAGGTDTQYF. CDR3 sequence (DNA): TGTGCCAGCCCACCGGCGGGGGGAACAGATACGCAGTATTTT. V is TRBV18 and J is TRBJ2-3; 8 bases fit TRBD2. CDR1 is KGHSH, CDR2 LQKENI, per germline. This CDR3 comprises 14 residues.

This clone has just one count. The V gene is TRBV5-4, the J gene TRBJ2-7, with D perhaps TRBD1 (5 bases). Germline loops: CDR1 SGHNT, CDR2 YYREEE (reference sequence). V dropped 2 bases and J dropped 0 bases, with 12 bases sitting between them. The CDR3 spans 15 residues. This CDR3 is CASSFDRQFSYEQYF. DNA for the CDR3: TGTGCCAGCAGCTTCGACAGACAATTCTCCTACGAGCAGTACTTC.

This chain connects TRBV7-3 to TRBJ2-3; the match to TRBD2 covers 7 bases. Germline loops: CDR1 SGHTA, CDR2 FQGTGA. With V trimmed by 5 bases and J by 6 bases, 8 bases remained unmatched. The CDR3 runs 14 residues. The chain's CDR3 is CASSQRDYPDTQYF. The CDR3 bases are TGTGCCAGCAGCCAAAGGGACTATCCGGATACGCAGTATTTT.